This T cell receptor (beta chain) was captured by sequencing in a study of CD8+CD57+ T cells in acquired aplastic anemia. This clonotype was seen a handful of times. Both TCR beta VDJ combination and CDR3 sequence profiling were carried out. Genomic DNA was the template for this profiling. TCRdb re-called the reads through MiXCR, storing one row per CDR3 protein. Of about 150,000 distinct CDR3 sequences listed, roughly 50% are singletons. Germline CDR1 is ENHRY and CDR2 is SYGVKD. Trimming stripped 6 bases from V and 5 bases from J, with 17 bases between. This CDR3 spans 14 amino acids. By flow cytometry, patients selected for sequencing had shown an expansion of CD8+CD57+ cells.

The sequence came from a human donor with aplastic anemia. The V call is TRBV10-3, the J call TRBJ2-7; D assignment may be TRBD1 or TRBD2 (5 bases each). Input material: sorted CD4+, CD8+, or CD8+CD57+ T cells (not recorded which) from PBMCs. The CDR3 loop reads CAIRIGTLSDEQYF. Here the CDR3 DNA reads TGTGCCATCAGGATTGGGACGCTGAGCGACGAGCAGTACTTC.